In its sample, the clone carrying this T cell receptor beta chain was seen once. Its specificity is unknown. This specimen belongs to a study of blood T cells in healthy people across ages. Findings and caveats of the study: Greater diversity and more naive CD4+ cells were seen in long-lived donors than in aged donors. Expanded clonotype shifts may have been confounded, as the donors had an unknown CMV status. Higher naive T cell percentage went strongly together with higher TCR beta diversity.

Trimming removed 4 bases from V and 6 bases from J; junction bases left unmatched: 5. The CDR3 is 15 residues long. With a J-beta primer mix and a sample-barcoded 5' primer, a second PCR ran 7 to 11 cycles. TCRdb called the 5' RACE reads again in MiXCR, with one record for every CDR3 protein. The sample has some 860,000 distinct CDR3 sequences, more than 50% seen once. Every participating donor contributed roughly 10 milliliters of peripheral blood through a draw. This clonotype originated in a man aged 35 to 55 in good health. The sample taken for sequencing was blood. This chain joins TRBV12-3 or TRBV12-4 and TRBJ1-5; TRBD1 matches at 11 bases. The CDR3 sequence is CASSWGTGGGQPQHF. DNA for the CDR3: TGTGCCAGCAGTTGGGGGACAGGGGGAGGTCAGCCCCAGCATTTT.